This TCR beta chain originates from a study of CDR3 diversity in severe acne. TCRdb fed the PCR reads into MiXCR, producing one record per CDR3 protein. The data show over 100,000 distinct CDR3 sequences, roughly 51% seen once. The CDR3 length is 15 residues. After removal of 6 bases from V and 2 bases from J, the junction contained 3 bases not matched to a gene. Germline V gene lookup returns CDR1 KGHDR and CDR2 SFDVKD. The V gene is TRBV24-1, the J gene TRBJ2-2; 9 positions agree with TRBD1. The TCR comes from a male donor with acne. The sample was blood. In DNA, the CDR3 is TGTGCCACCAGTCTGGGACAGGGCAACACCGGGGAGCTGTTTTTT. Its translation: CATSLGQGNTGELFF.